This note documents a single T cell receptor beta chain sequence. Antigen: not known. For the second PCR, which ran for roughly 7 to 11 cycles, a sample-barcoded 5' primer and a J-beta primer mix were used. TCRdb re-called the 5' RACE reads with MiXCR, one entry per CDR3 protein. Of 1.2 million to 1.5 million distinct CDR3 sequences listed, 40% to 50% are singletons. The data stem from a study of blood T cells in healthy people across ages. General study points: Donor CMV status, an unknown factor, possibly confounded changes in expanded clonotypes.

This CDR3 is 17 amino acids long. Donors ranged from about 6 to 90 years old and were healthy Caucasians in Russia. They isolated at least 6 million PBMCs from each sample. RNA extraction gave at least 5 micrograms of total RNA per sample. The sample consisted of blood. The V and J genes are TRBV12-3 or TRBV12-4 and TRBJ2-5; D might be TRBD1 or TRBD2, each matching 7 bases. The J call is in doubt because the DNA end fits TRBJ2-7 better. This TCR was sampled from a young woman in good health. For the CDR3, the DNA is TGTGCCAGCAGTTTCCAGGCACCGGGACAGCGGGGCGGCGAGCAGTACTTC. Translated: CASSFQAPGQRGGEQYF.